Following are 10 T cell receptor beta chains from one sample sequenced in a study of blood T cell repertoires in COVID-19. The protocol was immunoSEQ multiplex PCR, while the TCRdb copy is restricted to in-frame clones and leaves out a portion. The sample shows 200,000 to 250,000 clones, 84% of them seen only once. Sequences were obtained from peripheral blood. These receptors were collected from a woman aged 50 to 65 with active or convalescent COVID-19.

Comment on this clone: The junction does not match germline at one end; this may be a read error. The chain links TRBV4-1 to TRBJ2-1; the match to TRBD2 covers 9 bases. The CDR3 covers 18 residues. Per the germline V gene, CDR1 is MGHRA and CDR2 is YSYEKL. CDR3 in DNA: TGCGCCCGCAGCCGCGGGGGGGCAGCGGGGGCAAACTACAATGAGCAGTTCTTC. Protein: CARSRGGAAGANYNEQFF.

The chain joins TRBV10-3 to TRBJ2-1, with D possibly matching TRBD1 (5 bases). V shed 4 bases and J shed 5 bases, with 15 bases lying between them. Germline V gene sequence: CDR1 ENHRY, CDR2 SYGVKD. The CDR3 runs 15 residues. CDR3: CAISVYQQDNNEQFF. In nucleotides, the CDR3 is TGTGCCATCAGTGTCTATCAACAGGATAACAATGAGCAGTTCTTC.

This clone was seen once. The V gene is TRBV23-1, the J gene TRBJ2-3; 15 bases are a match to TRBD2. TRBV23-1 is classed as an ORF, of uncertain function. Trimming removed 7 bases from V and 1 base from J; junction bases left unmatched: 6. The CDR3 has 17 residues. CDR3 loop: CASNGLAGGHCTDTQYF. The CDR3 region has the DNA TGCGCCAGCAACGGACTAGCGGGGGGGCACTGCACAGATACGCAGTATTTT.

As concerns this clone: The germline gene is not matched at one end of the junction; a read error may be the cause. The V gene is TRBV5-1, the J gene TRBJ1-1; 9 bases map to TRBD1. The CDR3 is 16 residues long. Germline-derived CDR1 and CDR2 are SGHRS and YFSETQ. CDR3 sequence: CATSLGGTGKNTEAFF. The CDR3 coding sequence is TGCGCCACCAGCTTGGGGGGGACAGGGAAAAACACTGAAGCTTTCTTT.

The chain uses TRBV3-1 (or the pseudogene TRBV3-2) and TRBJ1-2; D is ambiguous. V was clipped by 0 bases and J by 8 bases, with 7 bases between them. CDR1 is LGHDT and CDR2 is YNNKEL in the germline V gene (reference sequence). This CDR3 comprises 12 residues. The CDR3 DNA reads TGTGCCAGCAGCCAAGACCATAGAGGCTACACCTTC. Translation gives CASSQDHRGYTF.

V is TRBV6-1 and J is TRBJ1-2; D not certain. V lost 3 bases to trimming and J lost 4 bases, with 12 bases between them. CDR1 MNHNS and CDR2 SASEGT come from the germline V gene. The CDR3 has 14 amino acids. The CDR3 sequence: CASSEPGMGYGYTF. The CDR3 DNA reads TGTGCCAGCAGTGAGCCCGGGATGGGCTATGGCTACACCTTC.

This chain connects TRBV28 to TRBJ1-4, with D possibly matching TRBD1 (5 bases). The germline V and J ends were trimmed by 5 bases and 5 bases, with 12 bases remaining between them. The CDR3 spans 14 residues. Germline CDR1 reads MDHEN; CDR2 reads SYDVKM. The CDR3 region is CASSLGGNNEKLFF. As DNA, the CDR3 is TGTGCCAGCAGTCTGGGGGGGAACAATGAAAAACTGTTTTTT.

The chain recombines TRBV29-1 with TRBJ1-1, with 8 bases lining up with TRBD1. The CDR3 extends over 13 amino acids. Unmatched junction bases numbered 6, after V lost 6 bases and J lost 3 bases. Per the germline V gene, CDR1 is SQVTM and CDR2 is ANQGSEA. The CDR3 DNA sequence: TGCAGCGTCGAAAAGGACAGGGACACTGAAGCTTTCTTT. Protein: CSVEKDRDTEAFF.

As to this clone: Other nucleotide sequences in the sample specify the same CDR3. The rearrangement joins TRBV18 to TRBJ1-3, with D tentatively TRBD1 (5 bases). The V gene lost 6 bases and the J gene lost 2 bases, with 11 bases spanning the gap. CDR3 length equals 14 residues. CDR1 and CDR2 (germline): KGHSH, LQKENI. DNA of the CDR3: TGTGCCAGCTCTCCGACAGTGACTGGAAACACCATATATTTT. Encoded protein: CASSPTVTGNTIYF.

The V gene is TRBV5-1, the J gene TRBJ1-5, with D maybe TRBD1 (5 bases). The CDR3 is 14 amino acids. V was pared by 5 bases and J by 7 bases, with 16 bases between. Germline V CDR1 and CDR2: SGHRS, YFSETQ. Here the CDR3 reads CASRQDEVGQPQHF. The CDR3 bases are TGCGCCAGCAGACAGGACGAGGTCGGGCAGCCCCAGCATTTT.